The clone carrying this T cell receptor beta chain was found a few times. The data are from a study of control samples from healthy donors and cancer patients. CDR3 length: 14 residues. CDR1 and CDR2 from the germline V gene are MNHEY and SMNVEV (reference sequence). V lost 7 bases and J 1 base, leaving 13 bases between the germline ends. The data were produced by immunoSEQ multiplex PCR, yet TCRdb's version contains in-frame clones alone and is incomplete. The repertoire holds 100,000 to 120,000 clones, approximately 90% seen once, with about 3.9% in the top ten. The V call is TRBV27, the J call TRBJ1-1; the D gene is possibly TRBD1 (5 bases). The sequence was collected from a woman in her sixties with lung cancer. Sequencing was carried out using PBMCs. The CDR3 is CASNVQGPNTEAFF. The DNA for the CDR3 is TGTGCCAGCAATGTCCAGGGTCCGAACACTGAAGCTTTCTTT.